This T cell receptor (beta chain) was sequenced during a study of T cell changes during pregnancy in multiple sclerosis. Sequencing was performed with immunoSEQ multiplex PCR; in TCRdb, only in-frame clones are kept and a portion is missing. The sample lists fewer than 45,000 clones; roughly 89% were seen once. The TCR originated in a female donor with multiple sclerosis, enrolled in a pregnancy study. The sequencing here drew on CD4+ T cells from peripheral blood mononuclear cells, taken in the first trimester of pregnancy.

This CDR3 reads CASRRTSGRYAYNEQFF. DNA for the CDR3: TGTGCCAGTAGGAGGACTAGCGGGAGATACGCCTACAATGAGCAGTTCTTC. The chain has TRBV19 and TRBJ2-1; 13 positions agree with TRBD2. Germline V gives CDR1 LNHDA, CDR2 SQIVND (reference sequence). The CDR3 is made up of 17 amino acids. The V gene end was trimmed by 6 bases and the J gene end by 2 bases; junction bases not matched to a gene: 7.